Listed here are 25 T cell receptor beta chains from one sample, sequenced in a study of blood T cell repertoires in COVID-19. This table comes from immunoSEQ multiplex PCR, and its TCRdb copy is limited to in-frame clones, with some not included. The table lists about 220,000 clones, about 80% of them singletons. Source material: peripheral blood. These receptors all stem from a woman aged 60-70 years with acute or convalescent COVID-19.

The chain employs TRBV19 and TRBJ1-3, with D perhaps TRBD1 (5 bases). There are 15 residues in the CDR3. Trimming left V 1 base short and J 3 bases short, with 10 bases between. Germline assignment: CDR1 LNHDA and CDR2 SQIVND (reference sequence). This chain's CDR3 is CASSIGWTIGNTIYF. The CDR3 DNA follows: TGTGCCAGTAGTATAGGGTGGACAATTGGAAACACCATATATTTT.

This clone appeared once. Distinct nucleotide sequences in the sample also encode this CDR3. The V gene is TRBV5-1, the J gene TRBJ2-2, with D perhaps TRBD1 (5 bases). There are 15 residues in the CDR3. Looked up from germline, CDR1 is SGHRS and CDR2 is YFSETQ. V was pared by 4 bases and J by 0 bases, with 10 bases between. The CDR3 DNA reads as TGCGCCAGCAGCCCCCAGGGCGCGAACACCGGGGAGCTGTTTTTT. Translating it yields CASSPQGANTGELFF.

The chain is built from TRBV13 and TRBJ1-2; D remains unclear. CDR1 and CDR2 from the germline V gene are PRHDT and FYEKMQ (reference sequence). This CDR3 region has 15 residues. V was pared by 2 bases and J by 0 bases, with 10 bases between. The CDR3 loop is CASSLLATPNYGYTF. In DNA, the CDR3 is TGTGCCAGCAGCTTATTAGCCACTCCTAACTATGGCTACACCTTC.

V gene TRBV9 combines with J gene TRBJ2-1; TRBD1 matches 7 bases. The CDR3 has 14 residues. Germline V gene sequence: CDR1 SGDLS, CDR2 YYNGEE. The V gene end was trimmed by 4 bases and the J gene end by 9 bases; junction bases not matched to a gene: 10. As DNA, the CDR3 is TGTGCCAGCAGCTCCATGAGAGGGACAGCTGAGCAGTTCTTC. Translation gives CASSSMRGTAEQFF.

This rearrangement joins TRBV27 to TRBJ1-2; 12 bases map to TRBD1. Germline CDR1 MNHEY, CDR2 SMNVEV (reference sequence). The J segment lost 6 bases and the V segment lost 8 bases, leaving 10 bases of the junction unmatched. This CDR3 is built from 15 residues. The CDR3 bases are TGTGCCAGCGCCGGCCGGGACAGGGGGCATCATGGCTACACCTTC. Residues: CASAGRDRGHHGYTF.

The V gene is TRBV4-2, the J gene TRBJ2-7; TRBD1 aligns across 10 bases. CDR1 is LGHNA and CDR2 is YNFKEQ in the germline V gene. This CDR3 spans 14 amino acids. With V trimmed by 5 bases and J by 7 bases, 8 bases remained unmatched. This CDR3 reads CASSDRDRGLEQYF. Written as DNA, the CDR3 is TGTGCCAGCAGCGACCGGGACAGGGGTCTTGAGCAGTACTTC.

The chain joins TRBV7-2 to TRBJ2-3; 14 bases agree with TRBD2. Germline-derived CDR1 and CDR2 are SGHTA and FQGNSA. The ends lost 0 bases at V and 2 bases at J; junction bases unmatched: 4. The CDR3 runs to 18 residues. CDR3 sequence: CASSLAGTSGRPTDTQYF. CDR3 DNA sequence: TGTGCCAGCAGCTTAGCCGGGACTAGCGGGAGACCCACAGATACGCAGTATTTT.

V and J are TRBV7-8 and TRBJ1-2, with TRBD1 identical over 7 bases. The CDR3 consists of 14 residues. The V segment lost 1 base and the J segment 8 bases; nucleotides outside the gene matches: 7. Germline values: CDR1 SGHVS, CDR2 FQNEAQ. This CDR3 reads CASSLETGMGGYTF. Here the CDR3 DNA reads TGTGCCAGCAGCTTAGAGACAGGGATGGGCGGCTACACCTTC.

The chain has TRBV24-1 and TRBJ1-1, with D tentatively TRBD1 (5 bases). V was trimmed by 0 bases and J by 2 bases, leaving 12 bases between them. The CDR3 length is 16 residues. Germline CDR1 KGHDR, CDR2 SFDVKD. The CDR3 reads CATSDLGGGVNTEAFF. The CDR3 DNA sequence: TGTGCCACCAGTGATTTGGGGGGGGGTGTAAACACTGAAGCTTTCTTT.

The rearrangement joins TRBV7-2 to TRBJ1-2, with TRBD1 matching over 8 bases. Germline CDR1 and CDR2: SGHTA and FQGNSA. The V gene end was trimmed by 5 bases and the J gene end by 7 bases; junction bases not matched to a gene: 12. This CDR3 spans 15 amino acids. CDR3 protein: CASSPRTGTSGGYTF. CDR3 bases: TGTGCCAGCAGCCCCCGGACAGGGACCAGCGGTGGCTACACCTTC.

The V gene is TRBV7-8, the J gene TRBJ1-2; D might be TRBD1 (5 bases). CDR3 size: 13 residues. The V end lost 0 bases, the J end lost 6 bases, and 8 bases lay between the germline ends. Germline V gene lookup returns CDR1 SGHVS and CDR2 FQNEAQ. As DNA, the CDR3 is TGTGCCAGCAGCTTAGCAGGGACTAATGGCTACACCTTC. This translates into CASSLAGTNGYTF.

The chain employs TRBV12-2 and TRBJ2-4; the table's D call, TRBD2, has no DNA check behind it. TRBV12-2 is flagged as a pseudogene. This CDR3 spans 23 amino acids. The chain's CDR3 is CASRLSRWLLRSLQRLAKNIQYF. CDR3 in DNA: TGTGCAAGTCGCTTATCAAGGTGGCTACTAAGAAGTCTGCAGCGCCTAGCCAAAAACATTCAGTACTTC.

The chain is built from TRBV6-1 and TRBJ2-2; TRBD1 matches 10 bases. V was pared by 4 bases and J by 4 bases, with 6 bases of the junction left unmatched. CDR1 is MNHNS and CDR2 is SASEGT in the germline V gene. CDR3 length equals 16 residues. CDR3 DNA: TGTGCCAGCAGTGGAGACAGGGGGCGGTCCACCGGGGAGCTGTTTTTT. Translation: CASSGDRGRSTGELFF.

This clone was seen only a few times. The chain employs TRBV30 and TRBJ1-1; unclear D gene. There are 13 residues in the CDR3. CDR1 is GTSNPN and CDR2 is SVGIG in the germline V gene (reference sequence). V lost 4 bases and J 3 bases, leaving 12 bases between the germline ends. The CDR3 sequence: CAWTEIEDTEAFF. The CDR3 coding sequence is TGTGCCTGGACCGAGATCGAGGACACTGAAGCTTTCTTT.

This rearrangement joins TRBV30 to TRBJ2-3; 9 nucleotides align to TRBD2. V lost 4 bases to trimming and J lost 5 bases; unmatched junction nucleotides: 19. This CDR3 comprises 18 residues. The V gene's germline CDR1 is GTSNPN and CDR2 SVGIG (reference sequence). The CDR3 region has the DNA TGTGCCTGGACCGCTTCCTTTTGGGCGGGGGGGCCAAGAGATACGCAGTATTTT. Its protein product is CAWTASFWAGGPRDTQYF.

This clone was seen only once. The gene calls are TRBV18 and TRBJ2-5; a weak D match, TRBD1 (5 bases). The CDR3 has 14 amino acids. CDR1 KGHSH and CDR2 LQKENI come from the germline V gene. Trimming shortened V by 1 base and J by 2 bases, and 8 bases separated the two germline ends. CDR3 loop: CASSPLQGQETQYF. The CDR3 nucleotides read TGTGCCAGCTCACCACTTCAGGGACAAGAGACCCAGTACTTC. Looking up the rest from reference TRBV18 and TRBJ2-5 gives the full variable domain: NAGVMQNPRHLVRRRGQEARLRCSPMKGHSHVYWYRQLPEEGLKFMVYLQKENIIDESGMPKERFSAEFPKEGPSILRIQQVVRGDSAAYFCASSPLQGQETQYFGPGTRLLVL.

The V and J genes are TRBV5-1 and TRBJ2-2; TRBD1 might be the D (5 bases). CDR3 length: 17 residues. Germline CDR1 and CDR2: SGHRS and YFSETQ. The V end lost 0 bases, the J end lost 1 base, and 13 bases lay between the germline ends. The CDR3 DNA follows: TGCGCCAGCAGCTTGGTCCGAGGCAGGGAGAACACCGGGGAGCTGTTTTTT. Encoded protein: CASSLVRGRENTGELFF. Filled out from reference TRBV5-1 and TRBJ2-2, the complete variable domain reads KAGVTQTPRYLIKTRGQQVTLSCSPISGHRSVSWYQQTPGQGLQFLFEYFSETQRNKGNFPGRFSGRQFSNSRSEMNVSTLELGDSALYLCASSLVRGRENTGELFFGEGSRLTVL.

V gene TRBV7-9 combines with J gene TRBJ1-2; D is perhaps TRBD1 (6 bases). The CDR3 is 16 residues long. V gave up 4 bases and J gave up 0 bases, with 15 bases separating them. In germline, CDR1 is SEHNR, CDR2 FQNEAQ (reference sequence). Here the CDR3 DNA reads TGTGCCAGCAGCTCCTACGGACAGACCGCTAACTATGGCTACACCTTC. This encodes CASSSYGQTANYGYTF.

Concerning this clone itself: This same CDR3 is encoded by further DNA sequences in the sample. The V call is TRBV7-2, the J call TRBJ2-7, with 8 nucleotides matching TRBD2. Germline trimming cut 1 base from V and 1 base from J; bases unmatched to any gene: 0. The germline V gene encodes CDR1 SGHTA and CDR2 FQGNSA. CDR3 size: 14 residues. CDR3 amino acids: CASSLERGSYEQYF. The DNA of the CDR3 is TGTGCCAGCAGCTTAGAGCGGGGGTCCTACGAGCAGTACTTC.

This chain joins TRBV19 and TRBJ1-2; 7 positions agree with TRBD1. Trimming cost V 5 bases and J 6 bases; bases outside gene matches: 9. The CDR3 totals 14 residues. CDR1 is LNHDA and CDR2 is SQIVND in the germline V gene (reference sequence). The CDR3 nucleotides read TGTGCCAGTAGTCTCCCGGGACAGAAAAATGGCTACACCTTC. It encodes CASSLPGQKNGYTF. The entire variable domain, with the rest obtained from reference TRBV19 and TRBJ1-2, is as follows: DGGITQSPKYLFRKEGQNVTLSCEQNLNHDAMYWYRQDPGQGLRLIYYSQIVNDFQKGDIAEGYSVSREKKESFPLTVTSAQKNPTAFYLCASSLPGQKNGYTFGSGTRLTVV.

The rearrangement uses TRBV19 and TRBJ1-2, with D possibly matching TRBD1 (6 bases). This CDR3 has 16 amino acids. The germline CDR1 and CDR2 sequences are LNHDA and SQIVND (reference sequence). The V end lost 8 bases, the J end lost 8 bases, and 27 bases lay between the germline ends. In DNA, the CDR3 is TGTGCCAGTCTCCAAGGAGGGGGGGGCTACCCCCGAGGCTACACCTTC. Its translation is CASLQGGGGYPRGYTF.

This rearrangement joins TRBV7-8 to TRBJ2-5; 7 bases line up with TRBD2. V shed 4 bases, J shed 1 base, and the junction held 9 bases outside the gene matches. Germline values: CDR1 SGHVS, CDR2 FQNEAQ. The CDR3 runs to 16 residues. CDR3 coding DNA: TGTGCCAGCAGCTACGTGGGGCGGGGGTCCCAAGAGACCCAGTACTTC. Translating gives CASSYVGRGSQETQYF.

The chain joins TRBV3-1 (or the pseudogene TRBV3-2) to TRBJ1-2; D possibly corresponds to TRBD1 (5 bases). Germline V lookup: CDR1 LGHDT, CDR2 YNNKEL (reference sequence). V gave up 4 bases and J gave up 8 bases, with 11 bases separating them. This CDR3 contains 12 residues. Here the CDR3 reads CASSRRGGGYTF. The CDR3 DNA sequence: TGTGCCAGCAGCCGTAGGGGAGGGGGCTACACCTTC.

The V and J genes are TRBV7-8 and TRBJ2-1; 7 nucleotides align to TRBD1. The trim removed 7 bases at V and 1 base at J, leaving 7 bases unmatched. This CDR3 is built from 15 residues. Germline values: CDR1 SGHVS, CDR2 FQNEAQ. The CDR3 region is CASKPGQSSYNEQFF. CDR3 nucleotides: TGTGCCAGCAAACCGGGACAGAGTTCCTACAATGAGCAGTTCTTC.

The rearrangement joins TRBV4-3 to TRBJ1-4; 7 bases map to TRBD1. Germline V gives CDR1 LGHNA, CDR2 YSLEER. V was clipped by 6 bases and J by 7 bases; unmatched bases: 5. The CDR3 extends over 13 amino acids. Here the CDR3 reads CASSSEGAEKLFF. The CDR3 bases are TGCGCCAGCAGTTCCGAGGGGGCTGAAAAACTGTTTTTT.